This T cell receptor (beta chain) was sequenced in a study of T cell responses to AZD1222 COVID-19 vaccine (dated by TCRdb to the early 2020s). For the wider study: A total of just over 230 trial participants underwent TCR sequencing, of whom some 200 had received two doses of AZD1222 and approximately 26 had received two doses of the MenACWY control vaccine. Trial participants were enrolled by age into 18-55, 56-69 and 70-plus year subgroups, with 148, 28 and 57 TCR-sequenced participants respectively. Summary of the overall study and its limitations: After two AZD1222 doses, both the breadth and the depth of spike-specific TCRs were significantly higher than at day 0 and than in MenACWY recipients. Only five to seven AZD1222 recipients were SARS-CoV-2 seropositive at baseline, limiting conclusions about previously exposed vaccinees. Reportedly, close to half of the unique spike-specific TCRs recognized epitopes lying outside the regions that are mutated in the B.1.351 and B.1.1.7 variants. Because no day 14 peak-response samples were available, repertoires were characterized only after the peak T cell response. The 56-69-year group was small, and its depth increase did not reach significance, likely because of low power. The whole spike protein was spanned by vaccine-associated CD4 TCRs, and dominant responses were seen in regions 160-218 and 743-854. Participants were mostly white British and included more females than males, and it was suggested by the authors that clonal diversity may have been underestimated.

The CDR3 regions of human TCRbeta chains were analyzed by immunosequencing. The paper's data handling went like this. Repertoire TCRs were checked for matches against a reference library of SARS-CoV-2-specific TCRs that had been generated using the MIRA antigen-specificity platform. Breadth meant the fraction of unique TCRs that were SARS-CoV-2-associated, whereas depth meant the fraction of total T cells that were SARS-CoV-2-associated. Each spike-specific TCR was assigned to its reactive spike region and to a CD4 or CD8 class using the MIRA data. Log10-transformed breadth and depth values were compared by one-way ANOVA with Sidak's multiple comparisons tests. Drawn from immuneACCESS, this table holds only the in-frame rearrangements with V and J called that TCRdb kept. Clones are partly lost; checked studies trace under half to an unresolved V gene and leave the rest unexplained. V and J calls and clone size follow that table, whereas D and trimming were derived from the DNA. Here the sample has around 120,000 clones; more than 70% occur a single time. The top ten clonotypes cover about 4% of the sample.

This specimen's time point label, per the study, means: about 28 days (+/-7) after the second vaccine dose. AZD1222 recipients given second doses at about 4 weeks or at about 12 weeks were pooled, since spike-specific TCR depth and breadth were not found to differ between the two schedules. Vaccinee samples were obtained from the UK trials COV001 and COV002, which included a single-blind randomized controlled phase 2/3 trial of AZD1222 (ChAdOx1 nCoV-19) in healthy adults. For TCRbeta chain sequencing, PBMC samples were collected from trial participants at day 0 and at day 28 after the second dose. Regarding this clone: The antigen this receptor binds is unknown. Per-base qualities were not stored, and no clone one base away is much larger.

The CDR3 goes from the cysteine to the phenylalanine over 19 residues. Only CDR3 DNA is held: 57 bases, read in frame from base 1. V is shortened by 2 bases, J by 3 bases, and the region joining them spans 25 bases. Based on the germline V gene, the CDR1 and CDR2 sequences are SGHTA and FQGNSA. Recombination connected TRBV7-2 to TRBJ1-1, and perhaps TRBD1 as D gene, on 5 matching bases. Here the sequenced sample was peripheral blood, taken 28 days after the second AZD1222 dose. The receptor's source is an adult who received the AZD1222 COVID-19 vaccine. Here the CDR3 is given as CASSLRPQVLVGGDTEAFF. The sequenced DNA is TGTGCCAGCAGCTTAAGGCCACAGGTTTTAGTGGGAGGGGACACTGAAGCTTTCTTT.